This T cell receptor (beta chain) was identified in a study of human T cells and chemical hapten exposure (dated by TCRdb to the early 2020s). Describing the broader study: For sensitization, 2% DPC in acetone was applied to a roughly 2 cm by roughly 2 cm area of upper inner arm skin. Throughout the roughly 25-week study period, patients were also given weekly therapeutic DPC doses on the scalp. Patch testing on the upper back used Finn chambers containing 0.01% DPC, with scoring done after 6 days according to International Contact Dermatitis Research Group standards. The patient cohort, mostly female, included alopecia areata with under or over 50% scalp involvement, alopecia totalis and alopecia universalis. Libraries were pooled for sequencing, and per-sample TCR yields varied mainly because of small differences in library volumes within the pool. In alopecia patients, the study followed how the peripheral blood TCR repertoire changed in vivo over primary and secondary sensitization to diphenylcyclopropenone (DPC), a hapten. Patient blood was sampled pre-sensitization (week 0) and at 2, 6 and about 24 weeks after DPC sensitization. Blood for TCR sequencing was provided by twenty-nine alopecia patients at one to four time points (pre-sensitization, 2, 6 and 24 weeks).

From its cysteine to its phenylalanine, the CDR3 spans 16 amino acids. The entry retains the CDR3 DNA only, 48 bases that are in frame from base 1. The CDR1 and CDR2 encoded by the germline V gene (reference sequence) are MNHEY and SMNVEV. V loses 10 bases of germline sequence and J loses 1 base, and the interval between the two ends is 22 bases. Study-wide findings and limitations: Significantly more large CDR3 similarity clusters were formed by expanded TCRs than by pre-sensitization or healthy control sets, consistent with antigen-driven responses. Repeated subsampling changed both the strength of the expansion versus patch-test correlation and the threshold at which the correlation became significant. No change with DPC sensitization was found in the number of TCRs above 1 in 1000 frequency, and no evidence of global repertoire structure alterations was found. Patch test score was positively correlated with the number of PT1 expanded TCRs, with significance at thresholds 8, 16 and 32 but not at 4. Alopecia, a presumed autoimmune disease, was present in all patients, so the immune response of the patients might differ from that of healthy individuals.

This clonotype was seen a few times. Its antigen remains undetermined. No much larger clone exists at a distance of one base, and base qualities are not known. The time point label of this sample denotes: patch test 1, 2 weeks after DPC sensitization. This sample's treatment or condition label indicates: therapeutic diphenylcyclopropenone sensitization with weekly scalp DPC. At each patch-test visit, blood was drawn before the patch test was applied. Patients were considered eligible if aged 18 to 70, diagnosed with alopecia and deemed suitable for DPC therapy, and patients were excluded if pregnant. Total RNA was isolated from unfractionated whole blood collected in Tempus Blood RNA tubes. Library preparation employed RACE. The instrument was a NextSeq 500. During library preparation, unique molecular identifiers were attached to individual cDNA molecules so that TCRs could be counted quantitatively and reproducibly. For every blood RNA sample, sequencing covered both the TCR alpha and TCR beta chains. The original pipeline was this. A median of about 89,000 TCRs per sample was observed, with a range of about 20,000 to 750,000. V, J and CDR3 annotation of the TCR reads was carried out using the Decombinator software suite. Every sample was subsampled to the same number of TCRs (28,000) for the PS versus PT1 abundance plots. TCRs were defined as expanded if absent before sensitization and observed at least eight times at the 2-week time point. The raw public reads went through TCRdb reprocessing: fastp at Q25, MiXCR clone calling, in-frame beta chains kept. Every distinct CDR3 protein forms one entry, paired with its most common genes and DNA. The V and J calls and clone size are TCRdb's, not the authors'. This sample is represented by some 190,000 distinct CDR3 sequences; under 25% of them were singletons. The ten biggest clones cover about 6.7% of the sample.

This chain is built from TRBV27 and TRBJ1-1, with a weak D call of TRBD1 (5 bases match). Sequences were derived from whole blood, sampled in connection with sensitization to the hapten diphenylcyclopropenone (DPC). The TCR was taken from a woman aged 50 to 60 with alopecia areata. Some clones in this sample may be carry-over from other donors' samples. CDR3 reads: CAIKPGPWGPNTEAFF. The DNA is TGTGCCATCAAACCGGGGCCGTGGGGCCCGAACACTGAAGCTTTCTTT.